This T cell receptor beta chain was found in a study of radiotherapy plus CTLA-4 blockade in lung cancer (dated 2018 in TCRdb). Study-wide context: Among enrolled patients, under 20% had an objective response and roughly 31% reached disease control.

The table lists this clone with a few counts. It has no known antigen specificity. The record has no base qualities; no much larger clone is one base away. The CDR3 runs 17 amino acids, cysteine and phenylalanine included. Kept here is only the CDR3 DNA, which spans 51 bases and is read in frame from base 1. CDR1 and CDR2, looked up from the germline V gene, are SGHRS and YFSETQ. V drops 0 bases and J drops 9 bases, leaving 22 bases in between. The study evaluated CTLA-4 blockade (ipilimumab) given together with focal radiation therapy in patients who had chemo-refractory metastatic non-small-cell lung cancer. General conclusions and limits of the study: After treatment with radiotherapy and ipilimumab, TCR clones that originated in tumors expanded in peripheral blood. The strongest predictors of response, as reported, were early dynamic changes in blood T cell clones along with a rise in serum interferon-beta after radiation.

Libraries came from the immunoSEQ multiplex PCR assay. TCRdb took this table from immuneACCESS and kept in-frame rearrangements with V and J called. Such tables lack part of the clones; where checked against another copy, unresolved V genes explain under half of the gap, and the rest is unexplained. Recorded for this sample are 95,000 to 150,000 clones; 85% to 90% of them occurred a single time. The ten biggest clones cover roughly 7% of the sample. This receptor was identified in a human donor with non-small cell lung cancer that progressed on radiotherapy plus ipilimumab. The chain employs TRBV5-1 and TRBJ2-1; the D region is possibly TRBD1 or TRBD2, each matching across 6 bases. The sample in question was peripheral blood, obtained from a patient treated with radiotherapy plus ipilimumab. The DNA sequence is TGCGCCAGCAGCTTGGCCAAGGGGGGTTGGGATGGTGCTGAGCAGTTCTTC. Translation gives CASSLAKGGWDGAEQFF.